The 10 T cell receptor beta chains presented below share a single source sample, sequenced in a study of cytomegalovirus exposure and HLA in healthy donors. This table comes from immunoSEQ multiplex PCR, and its TCRdb copy is limited to in-frame clones, with some not included. This sample has about 200,000 clones, with roughly 84% found just once. The specimen was PBMCs. The receptors derive from a woman aged 18-29 years in good health and CMV-seropositive.

The chain combines TRBV27 with TRBJ2-7; 10 bases line up with TRBD1. This CDR3 has 14 amino acids. The V gene end was trimmed by 6 bases and the J gene end by 7 bases; junction bases not matched to a gene: 9. Germline V gives CDR1 MNHEY, CDR2 SMNVEV (reference sequence). CDR3 in amino acids: CASSVDRGHREQYF. CDR3 nucleotide sequence: TGTGCCAGCAGCGTTGACAGGGGGCATCGGGAGCAGTACTTC.

The chain combines TRBV7-2 with TRBJ2-5, with D uncertain. Deletions cut 1 base from V and 4 bases from J, with 10 bases between. Germline V CDR1 and CDR2: SGHTA, FQGNSA. The CDR3 is 14 residues long. This CDR3 is CASSLDVGTETQYF. The CDR3 coding sequence is TGTGCCAGCAGCTTAGATGTTGGCACAGAGACCCAGTACTTC.

This clone has only one observation. This chain uses TRBV28 with TRBJ1-1; no definite D call. The CDR3 extends over 14 amino acids. Between the trimmed V and J ends, which lost 4 bases and 0 bases, there was a span of 9 bases. Per germline, CDR1 MDHEN and CDR2 SYDVKM. Here the CDR3 reads CASSSGSLNTEAFF. CDR3 bases: TGTGCCAGCAGTTCGGGGAGCCTGAACACTGAAGCTTTCTTT.

The genes are TRBV5-1 and TRBJ2-2; 9 nucleotides match TRBD2. The CDR3 runs to 16 residues. Germline V gives CDR1 SGHRS, CDR2 YFSETQ. The ends lost 7 bases at V and 5 bases at J; junction bases unmatched: 12. The CDR3 bases are TGCGCCAGCTCCCGGGGGGCTAGCGGGAATACCGGGGAGCTGTTTTTT. Protein: CASSRGASGNTGELFF.

This chain's CDR3 is CASSLSMVGGLGKNIQYF. The CDR3 DNA follows: TGTGCCAGCAGTTTATCGATGGTAGGGGGTTTGGGCAAAAACATTCAGTACTTC. The chain couples TRBV27 to TRBJ2-4; tentatively, D is TRBD1 (6 bases). This CDR3 contains 18 residues. Per the germline V gene, CDR1 is MNHEY and CDR2 is SMNVEV (reference sequence). Trimming pared 0 bases from V and 3 bases from J, leaving 18 bases between.

The V gene is TRBV4-1, the J gene TRBJ2-1, with D possibly matching TRBD2 (6 bases). CDR1 and CDR2 (germline): MGHRA, YSYEKL. Deletions cut 4 bases from V and 6 bases from J, with 19 bases between. The CDR3 is 16 residues long. The CDR3 DNA reads TGCGCCAGCAGCCCGGACGGGAGACCCACGGCCAATGAGCAGTTCTTC. This translates into CASSPDGRPTANEQFF.

The chain recombines TRBV6-5 with TRBJ1-2, with D possibly matching TRBD1 (6 bases). The CDR3 has 14 residues. Trimming removed 11 bases from V and 4 bases from J, with 20 bases in between. Germline CDR1 is MNHEY and CDR2 is SVGAGI. The DNA for the CDR3 is TGTGCCGGCTATGGGGGGGGCATGGGCTATGGCTACACCTTC. Translation: CAGYGGGMGYGYTF.

The gene calls are TRBV9 and TRBJ2-1; TRBD2 matches at 13 bases. The CDR3 is made up of 15 amino acids. Germline V lookup: CDR1 SGDLS, CDR2 YYNGEE. V lost 2 bases, J lost 10 bases, and 6 bases stayed unmatched. The CDR3 protein is CASSVGTSGTREQFF. CDR3 nucleotides: TGTGCCAGCAGCGTTGGGACTAGCGGGACAAGGGAGCAGTTCTTC.

The chain uses TRBV7-8 and TRBJ2-3; weak D call: TRBD1 (7 bases). CDR3 length: 15 amino acids. Germline V gene lookup returns CDR1 SGHVS and CDR2 FQNEAQ. The germline V and J ends were trimmed by 3 bases and 4 bases, with 14 bases remaining between them. The CDR3, as DNA: TGTGCCAGCAGCTTCCCAGGGGGGTTGGCAGATACGCAGTATTTT. This gives the protein CASSFPGGLADTQYF.

The rearrangement uses TRBV9 and TRBJ1-1; perhaps TRBD1 as D (6 bases). Germline-derived CDR1 and CDR2 are SGDLS and YYNGEE. This CDR3 region has 14 residues. V lost 0 bases and J 4 bases, leaving 10 bases between the germline ends. The DNA of the CDR3 is TGTGCCAGCAGCGTAGCGGCAGGGGCCACTGAAGCTTTCTTT. This encodes CASSVAAGATEAFF.